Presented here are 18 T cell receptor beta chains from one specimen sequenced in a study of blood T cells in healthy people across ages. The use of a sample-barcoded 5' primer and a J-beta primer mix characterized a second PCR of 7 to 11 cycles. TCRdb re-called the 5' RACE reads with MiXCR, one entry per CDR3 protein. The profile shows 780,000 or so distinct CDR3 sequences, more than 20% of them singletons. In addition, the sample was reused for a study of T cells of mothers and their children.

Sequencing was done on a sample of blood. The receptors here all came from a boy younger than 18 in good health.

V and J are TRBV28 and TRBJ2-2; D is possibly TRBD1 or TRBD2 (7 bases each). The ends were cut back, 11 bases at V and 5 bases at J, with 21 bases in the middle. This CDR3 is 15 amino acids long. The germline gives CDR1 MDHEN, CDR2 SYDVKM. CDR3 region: CAAGPGTAGTGELFF. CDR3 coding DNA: TGTGCCGCCGGACCCGGGACAGCGGGGACCGGGGAGCTGTTTTTT. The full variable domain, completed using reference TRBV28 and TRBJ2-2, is DVKVTQSSRYLVKRTGEKVFLECVQDMDHENMFWYRQDPGLGLRLIYFSYDVKMKEKGDIPEGYSVSREKKERFSLILESASTNQTSMYLCAAGPGTAGTGELFFGEGSRLTVL.

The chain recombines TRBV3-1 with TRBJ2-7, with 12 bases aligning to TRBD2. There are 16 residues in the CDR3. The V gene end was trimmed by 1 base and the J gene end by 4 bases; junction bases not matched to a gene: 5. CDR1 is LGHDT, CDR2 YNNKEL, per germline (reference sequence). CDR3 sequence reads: CASSQALAGGPYEQYF. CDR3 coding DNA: TGTGCCAGCAGCCAAGCTCTAGCGGGAGGGCCTTACGAGCAGTACTTC.

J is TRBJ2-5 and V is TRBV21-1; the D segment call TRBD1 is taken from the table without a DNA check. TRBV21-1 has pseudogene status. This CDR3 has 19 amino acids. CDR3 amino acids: CASSKAVWVSGPQQETQYF. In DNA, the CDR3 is TGTGCCAGCAGCAAAGCTGTGTGGGTTTCCGGGCCGCAACAAGAGACCCAGTACTTC.

In DNA, the CDR3 is TGTGCCAGCAGCTCAAGGAGATCCCAAGAGACCCAGTACTTC. Translating it yields CASSSRRSQETQYF. The chain carries TRBV11-2 and TRBJ2-5; no definite D call. CDR1 SGHAT and CDR2 FQNNGV come from the germline V gene. CDR3 length: 14 amino acids. V was shortened by 4 bases and J by 1 base, with 10 bases between the two germline ends.

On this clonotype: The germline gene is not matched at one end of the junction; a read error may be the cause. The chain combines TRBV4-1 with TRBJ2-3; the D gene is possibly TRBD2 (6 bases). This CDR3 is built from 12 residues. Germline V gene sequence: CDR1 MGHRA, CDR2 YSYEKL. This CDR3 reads CTSSPEGRTQYF. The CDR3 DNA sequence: TGCACCAGCAGTCCGGAGGGCAGAACGCAGTATTTT.

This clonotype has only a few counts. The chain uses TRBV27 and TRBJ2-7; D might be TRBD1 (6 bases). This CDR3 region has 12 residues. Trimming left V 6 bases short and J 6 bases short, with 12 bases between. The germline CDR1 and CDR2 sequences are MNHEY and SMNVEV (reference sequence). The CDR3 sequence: CASRTTGSEQYF. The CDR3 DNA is TGTGCCAGCAGAACTACAGGGAGCGAGCAGTACTTC.

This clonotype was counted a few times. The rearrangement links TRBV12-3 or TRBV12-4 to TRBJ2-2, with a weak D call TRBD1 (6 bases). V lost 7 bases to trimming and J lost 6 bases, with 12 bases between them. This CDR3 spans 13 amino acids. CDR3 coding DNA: TGTGCCAGCACCGTGTGGGGGCCCGGGGAGCTGTTTTTT. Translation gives CASTVWGPGELFF.

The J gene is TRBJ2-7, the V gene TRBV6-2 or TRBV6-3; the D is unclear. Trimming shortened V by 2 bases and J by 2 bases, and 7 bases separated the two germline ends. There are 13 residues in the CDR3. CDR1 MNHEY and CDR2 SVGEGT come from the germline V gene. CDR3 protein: CASSYGRPYEQYF. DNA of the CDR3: TGTGCCAGCAGTTACGGCAGGCCCTACGAGCAGTACTTC.

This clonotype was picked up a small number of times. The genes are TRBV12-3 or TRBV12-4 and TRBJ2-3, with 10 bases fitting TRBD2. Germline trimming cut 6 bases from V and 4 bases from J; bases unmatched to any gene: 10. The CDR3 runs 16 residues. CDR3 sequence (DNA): TGTGCCAGCAGCCTTAGGACTAGCGGTCCCGCAGATACGCAGTATTTT. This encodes CASSLRTSGPADTQYF.

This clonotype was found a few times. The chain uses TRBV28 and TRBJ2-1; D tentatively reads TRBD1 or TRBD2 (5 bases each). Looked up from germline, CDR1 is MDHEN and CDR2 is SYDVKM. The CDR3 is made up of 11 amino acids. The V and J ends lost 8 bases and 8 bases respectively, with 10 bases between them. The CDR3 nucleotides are TGTGCCAGCTGCAGGGACCATGAGCAGTTCTTC. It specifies CASCRDHEQFF.

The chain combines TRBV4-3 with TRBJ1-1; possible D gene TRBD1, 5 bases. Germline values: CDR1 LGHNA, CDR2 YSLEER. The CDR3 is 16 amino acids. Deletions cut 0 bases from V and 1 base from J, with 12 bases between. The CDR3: CASSQEGAGWNTEAFF. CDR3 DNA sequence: TGCGCCAGCAGCCAAGAAGGGGCAGGGTGGAACACTGAAGCTTTCTTT.

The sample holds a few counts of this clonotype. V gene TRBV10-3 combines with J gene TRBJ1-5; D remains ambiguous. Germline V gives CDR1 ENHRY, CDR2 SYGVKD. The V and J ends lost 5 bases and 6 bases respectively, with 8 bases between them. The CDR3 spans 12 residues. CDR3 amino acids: CAISYDGQPQHF. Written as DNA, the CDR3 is TGTGCCATCAGTTACGACGGTCAGCCCCAGCATTTT.

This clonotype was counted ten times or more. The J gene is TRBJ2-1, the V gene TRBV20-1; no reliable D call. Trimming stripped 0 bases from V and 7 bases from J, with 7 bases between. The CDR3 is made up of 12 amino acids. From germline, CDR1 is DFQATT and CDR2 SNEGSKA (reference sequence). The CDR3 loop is CSARERRNEQFF. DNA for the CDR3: TGCAGTGCTAGAGAACGGCGGAATGAGCAGTTCTTC.

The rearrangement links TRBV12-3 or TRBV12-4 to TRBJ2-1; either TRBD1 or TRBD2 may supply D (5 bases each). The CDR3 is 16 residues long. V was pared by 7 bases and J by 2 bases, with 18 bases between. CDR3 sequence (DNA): TGTGCCAGCACCGCAGAGGGACCGAAAACCTACAATGAGCAGTTCTTC. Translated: CASTAEGPKTYNEQFF.

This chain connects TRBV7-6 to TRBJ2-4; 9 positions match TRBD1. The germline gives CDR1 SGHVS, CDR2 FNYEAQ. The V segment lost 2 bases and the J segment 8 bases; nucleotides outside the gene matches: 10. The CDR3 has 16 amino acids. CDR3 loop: CASSLFGTGGRDIQYF. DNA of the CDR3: TGTGCCAGCAGCTTATTCGGCACAGGGGGCAGAGACATTCAGTACTTC.

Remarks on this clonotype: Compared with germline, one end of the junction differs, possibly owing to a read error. The CDR3 sequence is CASSLIATRRFF. For the CDR3, the DNA is TGTGCCAGCAGTTTAATAGCAACCCGGCGGTTCTTC. The J gene is TRBJ2-5, the V gene TRBV28, with D unclear. There are 12 residues in the CDR3. CDR1 and CDR2 from the germline V gene are MDHEN and SYDVKM.

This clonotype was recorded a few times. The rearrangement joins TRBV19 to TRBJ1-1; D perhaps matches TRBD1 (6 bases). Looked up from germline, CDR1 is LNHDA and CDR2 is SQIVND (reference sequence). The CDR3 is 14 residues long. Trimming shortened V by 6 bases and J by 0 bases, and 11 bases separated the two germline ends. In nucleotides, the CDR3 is TGTGCCAGTAGCCCAGGGGCGATGAACACTGAAGCTTTCTTT. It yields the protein CASSPGAMNTEAFF.

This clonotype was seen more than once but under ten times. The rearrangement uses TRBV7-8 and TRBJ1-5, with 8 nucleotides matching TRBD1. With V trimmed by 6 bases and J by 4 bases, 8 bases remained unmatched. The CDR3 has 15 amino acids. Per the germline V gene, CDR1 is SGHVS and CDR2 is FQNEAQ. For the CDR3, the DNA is TGTGCCAGCAGGTCCGGGACAGGCTTTAATCAGCCCCAGCATTTT. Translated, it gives CASRSGTGFNQPQHF.